The clone carrying this TCR beta chain was counted at least ten times. Its antigen is as yet unknown. Unmatched junction bases numbered 5, after V lost 4 bases and J lost 0 bases. The germline CDR1 and CDR2 sequences are MNHNS and SASEGT. The CDR3 loop spans 15 amino acids. CDR3-region Arm-PCR and iRepertoire HTBI primers produced the TCR beta libraries. TCRdb analysed the multiplex PCR reads with MiXCR anew, one entry per CDR3 protein. The sample lists roughly 400,000 distinct CDR3 sequences, more than 20% occurring once. The entry originates in a study of regulatory T cells in long-lasting Graves disease. Time point denoted: persistent/refractory GD, antithyroid drugs over 5 years with positive TRAb. From PBMCs, RNA was extracted and then used to make the TCR library. General study findings and limits: Persistent disease samples used TRBV28, TRBJ1-2 and TRBJ2-5 preferentially. Among the persistent patients, 2,500 to 3,000 public clonotypes were shared, more than the approximately 1,000 shared among new patients. TCR diversity was lower in persistent than newly diagnosed Graves' disease.

This sequence was found in a female donor with Graves disease. This sequence joins TRBV6-1 and TRBJ2-7; 8 bases are a match to TRBD1. The material was peripheral blood mononuclear cells (PBMCs), obtained when the disease was refractory, from a patient treated with antithyroid drugs. CDR3 DNA sequence: TGTGCCAGCAGTGCCGCGGACAGGGTCTCCTACGAGCAGTACTTC. Translation: CASSAADRVSYEQYF.